This T cell receptor (beta chain) is from a study of control samples from healthy donors and cancer patients. This CDR3 is 17 amino acids long. The J segment lost 7 bases and the V segment lost 5 bases, leaving 16 bases of the junction unmatched. In germline, CDR1 is MNHEY, CDR2 SMNVEV (reference sequence). Sequencing used immunoSEQ multiplex PCR; TCRdb keeps in-frame clones, though not all of them. The repertoire consists of 100,000 to 150,000 clones, with roughly 84% occurring once and the leading ten covering 1.5% to 2%. The V and J genes are TRBV27 and TRBJ2-1; 8 bases line up with TRBD1. The sequence derives from a man aged 18-30 years in good health. Source material: blood. The CDR3 protein is CASSKRDRSLGVNEQFF. The CDR3 nucleotides are TGTGCCAGCAGTAAACGGGACAGGTCGTTAGGTGTGAATGAGCAGTTCTTC.